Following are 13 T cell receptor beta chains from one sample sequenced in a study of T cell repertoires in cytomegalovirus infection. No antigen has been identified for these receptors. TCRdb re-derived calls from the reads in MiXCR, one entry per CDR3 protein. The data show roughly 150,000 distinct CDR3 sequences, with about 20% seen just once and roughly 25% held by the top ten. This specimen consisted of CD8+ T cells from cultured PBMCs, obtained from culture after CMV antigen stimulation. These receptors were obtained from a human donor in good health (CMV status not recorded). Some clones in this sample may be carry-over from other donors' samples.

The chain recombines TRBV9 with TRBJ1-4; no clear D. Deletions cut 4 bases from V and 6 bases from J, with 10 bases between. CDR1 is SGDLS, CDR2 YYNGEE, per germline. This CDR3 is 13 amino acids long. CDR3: CASSPDGHEKLFF. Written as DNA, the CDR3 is TGTGCCAGCAGCCCCGATGGGCATGAAAAACTGTTTTTT.

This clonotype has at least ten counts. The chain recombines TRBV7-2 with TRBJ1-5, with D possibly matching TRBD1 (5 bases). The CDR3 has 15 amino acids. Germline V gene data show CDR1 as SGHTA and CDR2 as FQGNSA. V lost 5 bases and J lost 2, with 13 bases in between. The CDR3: CASSLVWGGNQPQHF. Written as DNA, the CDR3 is TGTGCCAGCAGCCTCGTTTGGGGGGGCAATCAGCCCCAGCATTTT.

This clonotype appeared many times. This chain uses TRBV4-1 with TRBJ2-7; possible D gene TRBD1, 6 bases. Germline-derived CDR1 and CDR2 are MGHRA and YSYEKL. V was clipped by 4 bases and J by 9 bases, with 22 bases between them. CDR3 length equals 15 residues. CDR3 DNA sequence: TGCGCCAGCAGCCTCGAGGGACACGTCTACGAGTGGCAGTACTTC. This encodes CASSLEGHVYEWQYF.

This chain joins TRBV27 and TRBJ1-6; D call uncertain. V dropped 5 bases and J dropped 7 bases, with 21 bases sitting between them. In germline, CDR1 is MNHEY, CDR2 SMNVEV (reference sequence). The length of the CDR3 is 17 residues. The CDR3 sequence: CASSAVYPLAPNSPLHF. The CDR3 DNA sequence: TGTGCCAGCAGTGCCGTTTACCCCCTGGCGCCAAATTCACCCCTCCACTTT.

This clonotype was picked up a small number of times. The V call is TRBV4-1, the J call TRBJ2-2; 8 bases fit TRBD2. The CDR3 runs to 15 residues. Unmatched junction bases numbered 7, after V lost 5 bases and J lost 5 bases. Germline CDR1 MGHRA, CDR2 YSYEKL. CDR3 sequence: CASSSTGGWTGELFF. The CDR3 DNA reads TGCGCCAGCAGCTCTACGGGGGGGTGGACCGGGGAGCTGTTTTTT.

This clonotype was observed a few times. As DNA, the CDR3 is TGTGCCAGCAGCCCTCCTCGACAGCTCTGGCAGTACTTC. As protein: CASSPPRQLWQYF. The chain links TRBV7-9 to TRBJ2-7; the D gene is possibly TRBD1 (5 bases). Germline V gene sequence: CDR1 SEHNR, CDR2 FQNEAQ (reference sequence). V was cut by 5 bases and J by 9 bases, with 17 bases left in between. The CDR3 has 13 residues.

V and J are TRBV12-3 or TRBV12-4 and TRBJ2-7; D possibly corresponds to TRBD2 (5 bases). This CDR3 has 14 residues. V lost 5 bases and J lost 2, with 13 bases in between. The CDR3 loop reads CASSPGLEPYEQYF. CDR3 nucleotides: TGTGCCAGCAGTCCAGGACTGGAACCCTACGAGCAGTACTTC.

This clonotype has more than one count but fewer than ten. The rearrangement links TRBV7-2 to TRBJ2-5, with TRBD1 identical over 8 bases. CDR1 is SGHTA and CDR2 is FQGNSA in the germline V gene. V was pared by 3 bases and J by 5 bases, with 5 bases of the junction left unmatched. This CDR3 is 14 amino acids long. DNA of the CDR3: TGTGCCAGCAGCTTGACAGGGGTACGCGAGACCCAGTACTTC. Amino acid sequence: CASSLTGVRETQYF.

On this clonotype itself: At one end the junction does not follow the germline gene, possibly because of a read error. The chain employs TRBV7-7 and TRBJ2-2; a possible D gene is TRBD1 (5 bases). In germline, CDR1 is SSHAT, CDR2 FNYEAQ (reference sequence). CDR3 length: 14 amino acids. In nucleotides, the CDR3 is TGTGCTAGCAGCCCCGGACACCCGACCGGGGAGCTGTTTTTT. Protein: CASSPGHPTGELFF. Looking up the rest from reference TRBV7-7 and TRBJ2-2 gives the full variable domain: GAGVSQSPRYKVTKRGQDVTLRCDPISSHATLYWYQQALGQGPEFLTYFNYEAQPDKSGLPSDRFSAERPEGSISTLTIQRTEQRDSAMYRCASSPGHPTGELFFGEGSRLTVL.

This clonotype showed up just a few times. In nucleotides, the CDR3 is TGTGCCAGCAGTTACTACGGGGACGGACTGTACGAGCAGTACTTC. Translating it yields CASSYYGDGLYEQYF. The J gene is TRBJ2-7, the V gene TRBV6-5; tentatively, D is TRBD1 or TRBD2 (5 bases each). The CDR3 length is 15 residues. Germline V CDR1 and CDR2: MNHEY, SVGAGI. V dropped 1 base and J dropped 4 bases, with 14 bases sitting between them.

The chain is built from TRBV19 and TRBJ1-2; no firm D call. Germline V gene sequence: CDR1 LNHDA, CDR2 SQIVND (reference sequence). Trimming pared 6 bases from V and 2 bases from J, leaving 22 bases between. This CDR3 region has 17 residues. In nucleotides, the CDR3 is TGTGCCAGTAGCCCCCCGCCAGCCTCCGTCGTAAACTATGGCTACACCTTC. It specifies CASSPPPASVVNYGYTF.

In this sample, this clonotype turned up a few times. CDR3 protein: CASSQTRQGGQPQHF. The DNA for the CDR3 is TGCGCCAGCAGCCAGACCCGACAGGGAGGTCAGCCCCAGCATTTT. V is TRBV4-1 and J is TRBJ1-5; 7 bases agree with TRBD1. CDR1 is MGHRA and CDR2 is YSYEKL in the germline V gene. The CDR3 consists of 15 residues. The J segment lost 6 bases and the V segment lost 3 bases, leaving 8 bases of the junction unmatched.

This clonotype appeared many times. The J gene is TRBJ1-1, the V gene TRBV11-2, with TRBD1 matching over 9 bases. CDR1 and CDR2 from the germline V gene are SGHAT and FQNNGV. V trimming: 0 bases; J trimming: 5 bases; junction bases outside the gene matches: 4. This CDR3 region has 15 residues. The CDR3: CASSLEQGASTEAFF. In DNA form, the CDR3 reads TGTGCCAGCAGCTTAGAACAGGGGGCCAGTACTGAAGCTTTCTTT.